Listed below are T cell receptor beta chains from one sample, sequenced in a study of STAT5B mutations in CD4+ large granular lymphocyte leukemia. TCRdb keeps only in-frame clones here, not all; method: immunoSEQ multiplex PCR. Of 22,000 or so clones listed, roughly 82% are singletons. The sequencing input was CD4+ T cells from blood buffy coats. These receptors all come from a human donor in good health. CDR3s include the opening cysteine and the closing phenylalanine or tryptophan. Each record gives: D gene, clone size, J gene, V gene, CDR3 DNA, CDR3 protein. A D gene is named only where the DNA matches it firmly. The size entry is marked missing in some rows and otherwise reads once, few, many or a size class.

>TRBD1|-|TRBJ2-7|TRBV4-3
TGCGCCAGCAGCCAAGAATTAGGGACAGGGGATTCCTACGAGCAGTACTTC
CASSQELGTGDSYEQYF
>-|-|TRBJ2-7|TRBV6-1
TGTGCCAGCAGTGCACGGAATTTCTACGAGCAGTACTTC
CASSARNFYEQYF
>TRBD1|-|TRBJ2-2|TRBV7-6
TGTGCCAGCAGCTTAGGAGTAGGGACAGCGAACACCGGGGAGCTGTTTTTT
CASSLGVGTANTGELFF
>-|-|TRBJ2-6|TRBV7-2
TGTGCCAGCAGCTACAAGGGGACGAGCTCTGGGGCCAACGTCCTGACTTTC
CASSYKGTSSGANVLTF
>-|-|TRBJ2-5|TRBV5-1
TGCGCCAGCAGCTTGGTTCCCATTCAAGAGACCCAGTACTTC
CASSLVPIQETQYF
>-|-|TRBJ2-6|TRBV7-9
TGTGCCAGCAGCTTAGCGTTCTCTGGGGCCAACGTCCTGACTTTC
CASSLAFSGANVLTF
>-|-|TRBJ1-6|TRBV4-2
TGTGCCAGCACCCAATCAACGGGGGGGACGGGTAATTCACCCCTCCACTTT
CASTQSTGGTGNSPLHF
>-|-|TRBJ2-1|TRBV30
TGTGCCTGGGGTAAACTGAGGGGTGAGCAGTTCTTC
CAWGKLRGEQFF
>-|-|TRBJ1-2|TRBV28
TGTGCCAGCAGCCCCGCCAGGGTTGGCTACACCTTC
CASSPARVGYTF
>-|few|TRBJ2-6|TRBV6-6
TGTGCCAGCAGTTACTCGACACAGGACGGCGTCCTGACTTTC
CASSYSTQDGVLTF
>-|-|TRBJ2-1|TRBV28
TGTGCCAGCAGTGTAGCCGGGACGGCCGGGGCTGAGCAGTTCTTC
CASSVAGTAGAEQFF
>TRBD2|-|TRBJ2-7|TRBV14
TGTGCCAGCAGCCGGCTGGTAGCGGGAGGTTCGGACGAGCAGTACTTC
CASSRLVAGGSDEQYF
>-|-|TRBJ2-7|TRBV7-2
TGTGCCAGCACCTCCCTCCGGGGTCCAGGGGGGCCCTACGAGCAGTACTTC
CASTSLRGPGGPYEQYF
>-|-|TRBJ1-5|TRBV6-5
TGTGCCAGCAGCCCCGTTGCTGAGAATCAGCCCCAGCATTTT
CASSPVAENQPQHF
>-|few|TRBJ2-5|TRBV4-2
TGTGCCAGCAGCCAAGGGGGGGTAGAGACCCAGTACTTC
CASSQGGVETQYF
>-|-|TRBJ2-5|TRBV7-3
TGTGCCAGCAGCTCCGGCCCGATGGCAGAGACCCAGTACTTC
CASSSGPMAETQYF
>TRBD2|-|TRBJ2-3|TRBV5-4
TGTGCCAGCAGCTTGGCCCTAGCGGGGGGAGGGACAGATACGCAGTATTTT
CASSLALAGGGTDTQYF
>-|-|TRBJ2-5|TRBV11-2
TGTGCCAGCAGCTTTCCAGGGAGAGAGACCCAGTACTTC
CASSFPGRETQYF
>-|-|TRBJ2-7|TRBV25-1
TGTGCCAGCAGTGAAACCGGGACCAGCGGTTACGAGCAGTACTTC
CASSETGTSGYEQYF
>-|-|TRBJ2-7|TRBV5-1
TGCGCCAGCAGCTTGCGGGGGTCCTACGAGCAGTACTTC
CASSLRGSYEQYF
>-|few|TRBJ2-3|TRBV4-2
TGTGCCAGCAGCCAAGACGGAACAGATACGCAGTATTTT
CASSQDGTDTQYF
>-|-|TRBJ2-3|TRBV11-3
TGTGCCAGCAGCTTAACCCCGTGGGGTACTAGCACAGATACGCAGTATTTT
CASSLTPWGTSTDTQYF
>-|-|TRBJ2-7|TRBV4-3
TGCGCCAGCAGCCAAGAAGCGACAAAGACCCCCAGGTACTTC
CASSQEATKTPRYF
>TRBD1|-|TRBJ2-5|TRBV6-5
TGTGCCAGCAGATCAGGGGGCACGGAGACCCAGTACTTC
CASRSGGTETQYF
>-|-|TRBJ1-3|TRBV29-1
TGCAGCGTAAAAGCGGAGGGGCGTACAAACTCTGGAAACACCATATATTTT
CSVKAEGRTNSGNTIYF
>-|-|TRBJ2-5|TRBV19
TGTGCCAGTAACGGGGGCCTCCTCAAAGAGACCCAGTACTTC
CASNGGLLKETQYF
>TRBD1|-|TRBJ2-7|TRBV18
TGTGCCAGCTCACTAGGAACAGGGGGTGCCTACGAGCAGTACTTC
CASSLGTGGAYEQYF
>-|-|TRBJ2-3|TRBV7-2
TGTGCCAGCAGCTCGTACTCCAACCGGGACCGCGATACGCAGTATTTT
CASSSYSNRDRDTQYF
>TRBD1|few|TRBJ2-7|TRBV27
TGTGCCAGCAGTCGCGGTGGGACAGGGTACGAGCAGTACTTC
CASSRGGTGYEQYF
>-|-|TRBJ1-5|TRBV6-5
TGTGCCAGCAGTTACACGACAGGCTCGGATCAGCCTCAGCATTTT
CASSYTTGSDQPQHF
>-|-|TRBJ2-5|TRBV4-3
TGCGCCAGCAGCCAAGACAGATTCCAAGAGACCCAGTACTTC
CASSQDRFQETQYF
>TRBD1|-|TRBJ1-3|TRBV28
TGTGCCAGCAGTTCGGACAGGCTTGGAAACACCATATATTTT
CASSSDRLGNTIYF
>-|few|TRBJ1-3|TRBV28
TGTGCCAGCACCGGGAATCTAGCCGGAAACACCATATATTTT
CASTGNLAGNTIYF